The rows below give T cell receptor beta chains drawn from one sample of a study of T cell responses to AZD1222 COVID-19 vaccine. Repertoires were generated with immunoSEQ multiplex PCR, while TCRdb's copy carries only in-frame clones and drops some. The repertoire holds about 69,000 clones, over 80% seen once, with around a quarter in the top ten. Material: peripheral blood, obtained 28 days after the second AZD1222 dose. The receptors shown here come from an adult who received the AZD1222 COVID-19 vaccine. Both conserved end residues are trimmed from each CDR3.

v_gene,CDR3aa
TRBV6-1,ASSEAPTTSYGYT
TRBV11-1,ASSPLGRVDTEAF
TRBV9,ASSVLAGGGDEQF
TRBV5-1,ASSPAQGADGYT
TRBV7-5,ALPLRDRDNSPLH
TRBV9,ASSDLNSPLH
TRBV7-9,ASSSGLAALGEQY
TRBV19,ASRFNTEAF
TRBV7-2,ASSPGTGSTF
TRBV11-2,ASSPISWDSYEQY
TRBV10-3,ATWWGGYGYT
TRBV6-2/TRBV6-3,ASSLASLGKTQY
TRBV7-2,ASSPTGRAETQY
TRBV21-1,ASRVSGTESYEQY
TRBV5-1,ASSLAGTGGGYT
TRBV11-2,ASTPRGSSSYEQY
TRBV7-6,ASSSTDTGTYEQY
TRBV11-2,ASSLNLRGGSENEQF
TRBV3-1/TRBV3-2,ASNHRGYSYGYT
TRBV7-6,ASSLGWAGTEAF
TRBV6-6,ASSSKLYYGYT
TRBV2,ASRRSSLNYGYT
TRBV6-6,ASSLGGQATYEQY
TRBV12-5,ASGFGLNYEQY
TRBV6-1,ASSEAGTYNEQF
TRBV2,ASSVEFQGEGYT
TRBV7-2,ASSLVIGLARGGNTIY
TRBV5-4,ASSLLGNNEQF
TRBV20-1,SASRETGETQY
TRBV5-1,ASSLGTGNTIY
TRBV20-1,SAKTDTQY
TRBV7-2,ASNQQGGVQPQH
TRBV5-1,ASSLSTTDTQY
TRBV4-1,ASSQWGGGGNTGELF
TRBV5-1,ASSRTAGGLSTEAF
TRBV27,ASSSGGYTQY
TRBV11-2,ANSLLGGELF
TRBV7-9,ASNFQDRGYEQY
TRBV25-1,ASSEGTGSTQPQH
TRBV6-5,ASSYYETGQGNIQY
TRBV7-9,ASSLLQGAGELF
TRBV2,ASTVRGDQNTEAF
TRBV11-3,ASSPRGGEGTQY
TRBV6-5,ASTLESNTEAF
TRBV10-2,ASGPWASGGNNEQF
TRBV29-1,SVDEGNTEAF
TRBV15,ATSMTRSTIY
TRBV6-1,ASSESDQGLSKNIQY
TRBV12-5,ASGGRGYNEQF
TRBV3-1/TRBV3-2,ASSQHGTNQPQH
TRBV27,ASSLRGGNTEAF
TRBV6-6,ASSPPWTGGSYEQY
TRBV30,ACLGQDNSPLH
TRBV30,AWSGTDTQY